This TCR beta chain was observed in a study of T cell responses to AZD1222 COVID-19 vaccine. CDR1 is SGHTA and CDR2 is FQGNSA in the germline V gene. V lost 4 bases and J lost 4, with 13 bases in between. The length of the CDR3 is 14 residues. Clones were read by immunoSEQ multiplex PCR, and TCRdb kept only the in-frame ones, dropping some. The table includes about 48,000 clones, about 86% detected once. Study-level points and caveats: An increase in Spike-specific TCR breadth and depth was observed after two AZD1222 doses.

With respect to this clone: Its antigen is as yet unknown.

This receptor was taken from an adult who received the AZD1222 COVID-19 vaccine. Sequenced here: peripheral blood, sampled 28 days after the second AZD1222 dose. V and J are TRBV7-2 and TRBJ1-1; tentatively, D is TRBD1 (6 bases). The CDR3 DNA reads TGTGCCAGCAGCTCGGGACGGACAGTCACTGAAGCTTTCTTT. It codes for CASSSGRTVTEAFF.